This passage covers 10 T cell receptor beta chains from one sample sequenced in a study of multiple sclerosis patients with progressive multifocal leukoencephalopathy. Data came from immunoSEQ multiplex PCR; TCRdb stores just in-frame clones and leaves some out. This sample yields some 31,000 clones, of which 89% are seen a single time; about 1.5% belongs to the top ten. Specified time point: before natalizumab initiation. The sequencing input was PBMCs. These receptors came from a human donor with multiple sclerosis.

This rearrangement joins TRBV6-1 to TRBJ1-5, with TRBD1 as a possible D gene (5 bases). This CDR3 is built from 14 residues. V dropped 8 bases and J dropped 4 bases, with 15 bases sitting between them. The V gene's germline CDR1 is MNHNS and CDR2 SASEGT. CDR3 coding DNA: TGTGCCAGCGCAACAACAGGTTCAAATCAGCCCCAGCATTTT. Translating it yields CASATTGSNQPQHF.

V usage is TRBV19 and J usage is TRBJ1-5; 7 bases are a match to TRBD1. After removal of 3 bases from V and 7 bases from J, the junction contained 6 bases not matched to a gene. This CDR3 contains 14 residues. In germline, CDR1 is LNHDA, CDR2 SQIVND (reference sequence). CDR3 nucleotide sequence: TGTGCCAGTAGTATCCGGACAGGCGGCCAGCCCCAGCATTTT. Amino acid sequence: CASSIRTGGQPQHF.

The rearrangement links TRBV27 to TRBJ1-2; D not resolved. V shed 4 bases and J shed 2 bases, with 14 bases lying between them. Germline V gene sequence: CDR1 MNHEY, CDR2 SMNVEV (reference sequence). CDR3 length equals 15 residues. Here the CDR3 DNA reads TGTGCCAGCAGTTCGGCGGGAGAGTCGAACTATGGCTACACCTTC. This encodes CASSSAGESNYGYTF.

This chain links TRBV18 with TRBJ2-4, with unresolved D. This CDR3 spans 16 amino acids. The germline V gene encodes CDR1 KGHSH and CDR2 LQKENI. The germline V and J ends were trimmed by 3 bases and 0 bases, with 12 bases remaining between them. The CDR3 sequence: CASSPKNSIAKNIQYF. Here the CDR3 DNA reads TGTGCCAGCTCACCCAAGAATAGCATAGCCAAAAACATTCAGTACTTC.

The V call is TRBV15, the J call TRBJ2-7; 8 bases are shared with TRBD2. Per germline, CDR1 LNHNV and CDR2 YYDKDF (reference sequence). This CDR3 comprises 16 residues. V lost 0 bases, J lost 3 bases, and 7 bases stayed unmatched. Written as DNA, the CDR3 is TGTGCCACCAGCAGAGAGCGGGCGGGAGGTCTCTACGAGCAGTACTTC. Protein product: CATSRERAGGLYEQYF.

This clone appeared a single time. CDR3 DNA: TGTGCCTGGAGTAGATCGAAAATCTATGGCTACACCTTC. Its protein is CAWSRSKIYGYTF. The chain employs TRBV30 and TRBJ1-2; D not resolved. The CDR3 runs to 13 residues. V gave up 2 bases and J gave up 4 bases, with 11 bases separating them. Germline V lookup: CDR1 GTSNPN, CDR2 SVGIG (reference sequence).

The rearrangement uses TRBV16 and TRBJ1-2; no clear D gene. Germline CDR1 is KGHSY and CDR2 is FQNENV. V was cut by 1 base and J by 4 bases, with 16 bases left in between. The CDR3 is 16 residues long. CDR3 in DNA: TGTGCCAGCAGCCAATTCCGTGACAATAGGGCCTATGGCTACACCTTC. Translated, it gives CASSQFRDNRAYGYTF.

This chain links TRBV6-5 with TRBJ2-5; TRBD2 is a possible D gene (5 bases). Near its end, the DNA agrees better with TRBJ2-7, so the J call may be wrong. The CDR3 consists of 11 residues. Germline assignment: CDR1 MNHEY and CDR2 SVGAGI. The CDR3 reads CASSGSYEQYF. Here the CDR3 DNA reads TGTGCCAGCAGTGGGAGCTACGAGCAGTACTTC.

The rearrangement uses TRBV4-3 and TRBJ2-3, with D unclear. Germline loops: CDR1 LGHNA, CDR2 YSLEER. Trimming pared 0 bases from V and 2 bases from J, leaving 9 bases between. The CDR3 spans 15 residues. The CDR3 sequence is CASSQEGHNTDTQYF. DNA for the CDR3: TGCGCCAGCAGCCAAGAAGGTCATAACACAGATACGCAGTATTTT.

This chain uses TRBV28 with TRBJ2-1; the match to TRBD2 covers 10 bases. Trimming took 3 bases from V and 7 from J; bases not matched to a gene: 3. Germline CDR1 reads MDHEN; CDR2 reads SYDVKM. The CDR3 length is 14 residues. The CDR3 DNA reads TGTGCCAGCAGTTTGGGACTAGCGTGGAATGAGCAGTTCTTC. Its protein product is CASSLGLAWNEQFF.